One sample yielded the 27 T cell receptor beta chains listed below, sequenced in a study of T cell changes during pregnancy in multiple sclerosis. Clones were read by immunoSEQ multiplex PCR, and TCRdb kept only the in-frame ones, dropping some. The data show under 75,000 clones, roughly nine tenths seen once. Sequenced here: CD4+ T cells from peripheral blood mononuclear cells, sampled after pregnancy. The origin of the receptors is a female donor in good health, enrolled as a control in a pregnancy study.

The rearrangement uses TRBV6-1 and TRBJ1-2; D remains unclear. Germline CDR1 is MNHNS and CDR2 is SASEGT. The length of the CDR3 is 12 residues. V was shortened by 4 bases and J by 4 bases, with 7 bases between the two germline ends. CDR3 residues: CASSVSTYGYTF. Here the CDR3 DNA reads TGTGCCAGCAGTGTTTCTACCTATGGCTACACCTTC.

This clone was seen just once. The chain recombines TRBV5-1 with TRBJ1-2; 9 bases match TRBD1. CDR1 and CDR2 (germline): SGHRS, YFSETQ. V dropped 4 bases and J dropped 1; count of bases not matched to a gene: 11. The CDR3 contains 17 residues. The CDR3 DNA is TGCGCCAGCAGCCTTGGACAGGGGACTATGGTTAACTATGGCTACACCTTC. Its protein is CASSLGQGTMVNYGYTF.

The chain has TRBV2 and TRBJ1-6; the D gene is possibly TRBD1 (6 bases). This CDR3 region has 16 residues. Germline CDR1 is SNHLY and CDR2 is FYNNEI. V was clipped by 8 bases and J by 8 bases, with 22 bases between them. The CDR3 nucleotides read TGTGCCAGCCCCGAGCGGGGGCCACTCGCCGATTCACCCCTCCACTTT. Encoded protein: CASPERGPLADSPLHF.

This rearrangement joins TRBV25-1 to TRBJ2-7; perhaps TRBD2 as D (5 bases). V lost 2 bases to trimming and J lost 5 bases, with 13 bases between them. The V gene's germline CDR1 is MGHDK and CDR2 SYGVNS. The CDR3 totals 14 residues. The CDR3 here is CASSEPGVVDEQYF. As DNA, the CDR3 is TGTGCCAGCAGTGAACCCGGGGTGGTCGACGAGCAGTACTTC.

The rearrangement joins TRBV2 to TRBJ2-5, with a possible D match to TRBD2 (5 bases). Trimming stripped 8 bases from V and 4 bases from J, with 17 bases between. The CDR3 runs to 14 residues. Germline V lookup: CDR1 SNHLY, CDR2 FYNNEI. CDR3 amino acids: CASHLGVEGETQYF. The CDR3 region has the DNA TGTGCCAGCCACCTCGGGGTAGAGGGAGAGACCCAGTACTTC. The complete variable domain, with remaining parts taken from reference TRBV2 and TRBJ2-5, reads EPEVTQTPSHQVTQMGQEVILRCVPISNHLYFYWYRQILGQKVEFLVSFYNNEISEKSEIFDDQFSVERPDGSNFTLKIRSTKLEDSAMYFCASHLGVEGETQYFGPGTRLLVL.

The rearrangement joins TRBV7-2 to TRBJ2-5; the D gene is possibly TRBD1 (6 bases). V lost 6 bases, J lost 1 base, and 12 bases lay in between. The CDR3 spans 14 residues. Germline V gene sequence: CDR1 SGHTA, CDR2 FQGNSA. Here the CDR3 DNA reads TGTGCCAGCAGTTTACAGGGAACCCAAGAGACCCAGTACTTC. It translates to CASSLQGTQETQYF.

This clone came up once. The CDR3 spells CASSAHVGGQETQYF. The CDR3 DNA reads TGTGCCAGCAGCGCTCATGTGGGGGGGCAAGAGACCCAGTACTTC. The chain employs TRBV25-1 and TRBJ2-5, with 7 bases that match TRBD2. The germline V gene encodes CDR1 MGHDK and CDR2 SYGVNS. V lost 6 bases, J lost 2 bases, and 9 bases stayed unmatched. This CDR3 is built from 15 residues.

The chain has TRBV6-6 and TRBJ1-5; possibly TRBD1 for D (5 bases). V gave up 1 base and J gave up 14 bases, with 15 bases separating them. The CDR3 sequence is 13 residues long. Germline lookup yields CDR1 MNHNY and CDR2 SVGAGI (reference sequence). The CDR3 is CASSYFYEDTEHF. The CDR3 DNA follows: TGTGCCAGCAGTTACTTTTATGAGGACACCGAGCATTTT.

The V and J genes are TRBV5-1 and TRBJ1-2, with 9 bases aligning to TRBD1. With V trimmed by 1 base and J by 5 bases, 3 bases remained unmatched. The CDR3 is made up of 14 amino acids. Germline V gives CDR1 SGHRS, CDR2 YFSETQ. CDR3 residues: CASSLRQGGYGYTF. CDR3 DNA sequence: TGCGCCAGCAGCTTGAGACAGGGGGGTTATGGCTACACCTTC.

V gene TRBV11-3 combines with J gene TRBJ1-2; TRBD1 matches 10 bases. Germline values: CDR1 SGHNT, CDR2 YENEEA. The CDR3 extends over 15 amino acids. The V gene end was trimmed by 1 base and the J gene end by 6 bases; junction bases not matched to a gene: 5. The CDR3 DNA reads TGTGCCAGCAGCTTAGGGGGGGACAGGGGAGATGGCTACACCTTC. This gives the protein CASSLGGDRGDGYTF.

The chain recombines TRBV2 with TRBJ1-5; 9 positions agree with TRBD1. Germline CDR1 and CDR2: SNHLY and FYNNEI. V was clipped by 9 bases and J by 4 bases; unmatched bases: 4. This CDR3 comprises 13 residues. The CDR3: CASRQGGNQPQHF. DNA of the CDR3: TGTGCCAGTAGACAGGGGGGAAATCAGCCCCAGCATTTT.

The rearrangement uses TRBV30 and TRBJ2-1; D is perhaps TRBD2 (5 bases). This CDR3 spans 11 amino acids. Germline lookup yields CDR1 GTSNPN and CDR2 SVGIG (reference sequence). V was trimmed by 3 bases and J by 10 bases, leaving 10 bases between them. CDR3 sequence reads: CAWSIREEQFF. The DNA of the CDR3 is TGTGCCTGGAGCATAAGGGAGGAGCAGTTCTTC.

V and J are TRBV19 and TRBJ1-2, with TRBD1 matching over 10 bases. V was pared by 7 bases and J by 8 bases, with 16 bases of the junction left unmatched. Germline assignment: CDR1 LNHDA and CDR2 SQIVND (reference sequence). The CDR3 totals 16 residues. The CDR3 sequence is CASIPNRDRGLGGYTF. CDR3 DNA sequence: TGTGCCAGTATCCCAAACCGGGACAGGGGACTGGGGGGCTACACCTTC.

The chain links TRBV7-7 to TRBJ2-1, with 7 bases that match TRBD1. The CDR3 consists of 16 residues. The germline gives CDR1 SSHAT, CDR2 FNYEAQ (reference sequence). V lost 5 bases, J lost 4 bases, and 11 bases stayed unmatched. In DNA, the CDR3 is TGTGCCAGCAGCCCGATACAGGGGAGATTATACAATGAGCAGTTCTTC. Residues: CASSPIQGRLYNEQFF.

CDR3 protein: CASSPGLAGGITDTQYF. The CDR3 bases are TGTGCCAGCAGCCCAGGACTAGCGGGGGGCATTACAGATACGCAGTATTTT. The chain recombines TRBV5-4 with TRBJ2-3, with 14 bases aligning to TRBD2. CDR1 is SGHNT and CDR2 is YYREEE in the germline V gene (reference sequence). The CDR3 runs to 17 residues. V lost 4 bases, J lost 3 bases, and 7 bases stayed unmatched.

The rearrangement links TRBV5-1 to TRBJ1-1; 8 bases are shared with TRBD1. CDR1 is SGHRS and CDR2 is YFSETQ in the germline V gene. Trimming took 0 bases from V and 6 from J; bases not matched to a gene: 4. The CDR3 consists of 14 residues. CDR3 coding DNA: TGCGCCAGCAGCTTGGACAGGGGGATCGCTGAAGCTTTCTTT. Its protein is CASSLDRGIAEAFF.

The rearrangement joins TRBV30 to TRBJ2-2; TRBD1 matches at 7 bases. V gave up 4 bases and J gave up 2 bases; unmatched junction bases: 1. Germline CDR1 reads GTSNPN; CDR2 reads SVGIG (reference sequence). The CDR3 contains 13 residues. CDR3 DNA: TGTGCCTGGAACAGGGGAAACACCGGGGAGCTGTTTTTT. Encoded protein: CAWNRGNTGELFF. The full variable domain, completed using reference TRBV30 and TRBJ2-2, is SQTIHQWPATLVQPVGSPLSLECTVEGTSNPNLYWYRQAAGRGLQLLFYSVGIGQISSEVPQNLSASRPQDRQFILSSKKLLLSDSGFYLCAWNRGNTGELFFGEGSRLTVL.

The V gene is TRBV30, the J gene TRBJ1-5, with D perhaps TRBD1 (6 bases). With 1 base removed from V and 7 bases from J, the gap between germline ends came to 11 bases. The CDR3 length is 13 residues. Per germline, CDR1 GTSNPN and CDR2 SVGIG (reference sequence). The CDR3 protein is CAWSEGGGQPQHF. For the CDR3, the DNA is TGTGCCTGGAGTGAGGGGGGGGGACAGCCCCAGCATTTT.

CDR3 in DNA: TGTGCCTGGAGTGACCTACAGGGCCTGGGGGAAAAACTGTTTTTT. Protein sequence: CAWSDLQGLGEKLFF. The chain joins TRBV30 to TRBJ1-4, with a tentative D call TRBD1 (6 bases). CDR1 is GTSNPN, CDR2 SVGIG, per germline (reference sequence). V was cut by 1 base and J by 8 bases, with 17 bases left in between. This CDR3 spans 15 amino acids. Using reference TRBV30 and TRBJ1-4 for the parts outside the CDR3, the full variable domain is SQTIHQWPATLVQPVGSPLSLECTVEGTSNPNLYWYRQAAGRGLQLLFYSVGIGQISSEVPQNLSASRPQDRQFILSSKKLLLSDSGFYLCAWSDLQGLGEKLFFGSGTQLSVL.

This rearrangement joins TRBV7-6 to TRBJ2-3; 9 bases map to TRBD1. CDR3 length equals 17 residues. V lost 2 bases, J lost 4 bases, and 10 bases stayed unmatched. Germline V gene data show CDR1 as SGHVS and CDR2 as FNYEAQ. CDR3 in DNA: TGTGCCAGCAGCTTACCCTTGCCGGGACAGGGACCAGATACGCAGTATTTT. This codes for CASSLPLPGQGPDTQYF.

This clone was observed a single time. The V and J genes are TRBV7-2 and TRBJ2-1; the D is unclear. The V end lost 5 bases, the J end lost 5 bases, and 10 bases lay between the germline ends. From germline, CDR1 is SGHTA and CDR2 FQGNSA. CDR3 length equals 13 residues. The CDR3 DNA sequence: TGTGCCAGCAGCCCCTCTAACGACAATGAGCAGTTCTTC. This sequence encodes CASSPSNDNEQFF.

V and J are TRBV27 and TRBJ1-1; TRBD1 matches 7 bases. The CDR3 is 13 residues long. V shed 5 bases and J 5 bases; nucleotides not matched to a gene: 5. The germline V gene encodes CDR1 MNHEY and CDR2 SMNVEV (reference sequence). The DNA for the CDR3 is TGTGCCAGCAGTCACAGGGGCGGAACTGAAGCTTTCTTT. It yields the protein CASSHRGGTEAFF.

The rearrangement joins TRBV7-8 to TRBJ2-1, with a tentative D call TRBD1 (6 bases). Germline values: CDR1 SGHVS, CDR2 FQNEAQ. This CDR3 is 17 amino acids long. V was clipped by 2 bases and J by 2 bases, with 16 bases between them. CDR3 bases: TGTGCCAGCAGCTTATTTGCAGGGGCTCAGGCCTACAATGAGCAGTTCTTC. Its translation: CASSLFAGAQAYNEQFF. Full variable domain (remainder filled in from reference TRBV7-8 and TRBJ2-1): GAGVSQSPRYKVAKRGQDVALRCDPISGHVSLFWYQQALGQGPEFLTYFQNEAQLDKSGLPSDRFFAERPEGSVSTLKIQRTQQEDSAVYLCASSLFAGAQAYNEQFFGPGTRLTVL.

The CDR3 DNA reads TGTGCCAGAAGCTTGGTACAAGCGGGGTTGAACACTGAAGCTTTCTTT. It codes for CARSLVQAGLNTEAFF. The chain joins TRBV5-3 to TRBJ1-1; D remains ambiguous. TRBV5-3 is an ORF, with its function uncertain. V was cut by 0 bases and J by 0 bases, with 12 bases left in between. This CDR3 has 16 amino acids.

The chain links TRBV5-1 to TRBJ1-5, with 12 bases identical to TRBD1. The CDR3 has 15 amino acids. The germline gives CDR1 SGHRS, CDR2 YFSETQ. The J segment lost 6 bases and the V segment lost 3 bases, leaving 4 bases of the junction unmatched. The CDR3 region is CASSSGTGGSQPQHF. The CDR3 coding sequence is TGCGCCAGCAGCTCCGGGACAGGGGGCTCTCAGCCCCAGCATTTT.

V is TRBV29-1 and J is TRBJ1-3, with 7 bases matching TRBD1. The CDR3 extends over 13 amino acids. The germline CDR1 and CDR2 sequences are SQVTM and ANQGSEA. After removal of 7 bases from V and 7 bases from J, the junction contained 10 bases not matched to a gene. The CDR3 reads CSASTGEWNTIYF. The CDR3, as DNA: TGCAGCGCTAGCACAGGGGAGTGGAACACCATATATTTT.

The sample holds one count of this clone. V and J are TRBV7-2 and TRBJ1-5; 11 bases fit TRBD1. The V gene end was trimmed by 4 bases and the J gene end by 0 bases; junction bases not matched to a gene: 8. The CDR3 totals 18 residues. Germline values: CDR1 SGHTA, CDR2 FQGNSA. CDR3 in amino acids: CASSSGTGGYYSNQPQHF. The CDR3 bases are TGTGCCAGCAGCTCCGGGACAGGGGGATATTATAGCAATCAGCCCCAGCATTTT.